The entry that follows covers one T cell receptor beta chain sequence. Its antigen is not identified. The germline V and J ends were trimmed by 1 base and 0 bases, with 4 bases remaining between them. The CDR3 extends over 13 amino acids. CDR1 and CDR2 from the germline V gene are SGHAT and FQNNGV. Measured with immunoSEQ multiplex PCR; TCRdb has only the in-frame clones, and not every one. The sample has about 150,000 clones, about 94% seen once; the top ten hold roughly 1.9%. The sample belongs to a study of cytomegalovirus exposure and HLA in healthy donors. Whole-study context: The same platform was used for the 120 validation repertoires and the approximately 670 first-cohort repertoires, a later analysis reported.

Study findings and constraints: As was reported, the classifier diagnosed cytomegalovirus status with high specificity and sensitivity.

Specimen: PBMCs. This rearrangement joins TRBV11-2 to TRBJ2-7; D is unclear. This sequence originates from a man aged 18 to 30 in good health and CMV-seropositive. The CDR3 DNA follows: TGTGCCAGCAGCTTAGGCGTCTCCTACGAGCAGTACTTC. Residues: CASSLGVSYEQYF.